This T cell receptor beta chain derives from a study of cytomegalovirus exposure and HLA in healthy donors (dated by TCRdb to 2017 to 2019). A note on the overall study: An earlier analysis of 587 of the donors reported under 300 Gb of sequence data and some 110 million unique TCR beta sequences obtained from 180 million or so T cells. An early release that covered about 640 HLA-typed donors contained approximately 290 gigabases of sequencing data and about 84 million unique TCR sequences. Of the 300 to 400 genotyped donors, approximately 83% fell in the genetic ancestry cluster associated with self-reported Caucasian donors. The aim of the study was to test whether cataloging public T cell receptors could identify signatures of past pathogen exposure. The study profiled the T cell repertoires of approximately 700 subjects by immunosequencing and related them to cytomegalovirus serostatus. In addition to the first cohort of 666 subjects, a separate validation cohort of 120 different subjects was used. High-throughput TCR immunosequencing, statistical association of individual TCRs with disease status, and machine learning were combined to predict cytomegalovirus infection status. A later analysis re-examined previously published TCR beta repertoires from more than 550 donors and added high-resolution HLA genotyping to investigate patterns of TCR occurrence. Rather than drawing on any new phenotypic data, the later analysis identified candidate immune exposures from TCR beta sequences and the way those sequences occurred across donors. An earlier analysis of around 540 of the donors applied high-throughput TCR beta sequencing to assess whether each TCR beta V gene segment acted as functional or pseudogenic. Donor age, sex, ethnicity and CMV serostatus were compiled alongside the repertoire data. A later genetic analysis took genome-wide SNP genotypes for about 55% of the 666 donors and used that subset as a discovery cohort. Every repertoire in the discovery cohort had been generated on one and the same sequencing platform. Class I and class II HLA loci were covered by the typing at four-digit resolution. The number of typed donors differed by locus: roughly 620-640 for A, B, C, DRB1 and DQB1; 522 for DQA1; about 600 for DPA1; and approximately 450 for DPB1. A handful of DR-DQ haplotypes were handled as single units for association and clustering because linkage in the cohort was strong. Among approximately 370 genotyped donors of the cohort, an average of approximately 240,000 unique TCR beta nucleotide sequences was sequenced per donor, of which about 18% were non-productive.

V and J lose 7 bases and 4 bases, and a span of 7 bases separates them. Based on the germline V gene, the CDR1 and CDR2 sequences are SGHNT and YENEEA. The CDR3 measures 11 amino acids from cysteine to phenylalanine. Only the CDR3 DNA stays, 33 bases, in frame from base 1. In this sample, this clone turned up once. What this receptor recognizes is not known. Base qualities are not recorded, but no much larger clone differs from it by a single base. The cohort consisted of fewer than 700 healthy bone marrow donors. All cohort members were sampled while nominally healthy, although unrecorded immune exposures were likely present. The donor was CMV seropositive and belonged to the group of 250 to 350 seropositive cohort members. A peripheral blood sample was collected from each donor, and TCR beta sequencing was performed on peripheral blood mononuclear cells. The Qiagen DNeasy Blood Extraction Kit was used to extract genomic DNA from the blood cell samples.

To prepare the library, the immunoSEQ multiplex PCR assay was applied. For the multiplex PCR, a mixture combining 60 forward primers for TCR Vbeta segments and 13 reverse primers for TCR Jbeta segments was used. Amplification of the CDR3 region of rearranged TCR beta genes was performed with a multiplex PCR assay on genomic DNA. Amplified TCR beta libraries were sequenced as 87-base-pair reads on the Illumina HiSeq System. In the paper's pipeline: Across the 666 repertoires, a later analysis counted roughly 84 million unique TCR beta chains, some 11 million of which were shared by at least two donors. Raw reads were error-corrected and collapsed into unique sequences by a nearest-neighbor algorithm in which closely related sequences were merged to remove PCR and sequencing errors. CDR3 sequences were aligned to IMGT reference sequences to assign V, D and J gene segments. For a sequence to be retained, a match of at least six nucleotides to both a V gene segment and a J gene segment was required. Rearrangements were classified as productive when the CDR3 lacked stop codons and remained in frame with V and J, and all other rearrangements were classified as non-productive. Following IMGT convention, CDR3 was defined as the stretch from the second conserved V-encoded cysteine up to the conserved J-encoded phenylalanine. The earlier analysis of more than 450 of the donors excluded sequences that lacked an unambiguous match to a single V gene segment. In an earlier analysis of 587 of the donors, a V segment was called functional when productive rearrangements were above 56.7%, and segregating when the standard deviation between donors exceeded 5%. To diagnose cytomegalovirus status from the catalog of TCR beta chain sequences, a statistical classification framework was built. In a later analysis, V and J genes were assigned by comparing TCR nucleotide sequences against IMGT/GENE-DB human TR gene sequences. In a later analysis, CDR3 sequences and most-parsimonious VDJ recombination scenarios were assigned using the TCRdist pipeline. In a later analysis, each TCR beta chain was defined by its CDR3 amino acid sequence together with its V-gene family, and reads lacking a unique V-gene family were excluded. As a way to deal with suspected cross-contamination and a sequencing artifact, a later analysis dropped 640 or so nucleotide sequences that were highly shared and had low generation probability. A later analysis calculated a clonal expansion index for each public chain from normalized within-repertoire ranks of inferred template counts. In a later analysis, generation probabilities were computed with a VDJ recombination model fitted to out-of-frame rearrangements, and the resulting probabilities were checked against IGoR. In a later analysis, hypergeometric tests were used to score TCR-TCR, TCR-HLA and TCR-CMV co-occurrence, with a repertoire-size bias correction applied to TCR pairs. A later analysis estimated false discovery rates by permuting HLA or CMV assignments 20 times. A later analysis grouped co-occurring TCRs with DBSCAN, adding TCRdist sequence similarity when clustering within HLA-allele-positive subsets. Co-occurrence clustering excluded repertoires with fewer than 30,000 or more than 120,000 public chains, plus five with anomalous nucleotide sharing. Not all clones reach the TCRdb copy of this immuneACCESS table, which keeps in-frame sequences only. Checked studies attribute under half of the gap to unresolved V genes and leave the rest unexplained. V, J and clone size derive from that table, while D and trimming were established from the DNA sequence. The sample yields 300,000 or so clones; just under 85% were counted once. 2% to 2.5% of the sample is held by the ten biggest clonotypes.

Study-wide conclusions, independent of this receptor: In a later analysis, several top co-occurrence clusters were reported to appear linked to parvovirus B19, influenza, CMV and Epstein-Barr virus. Compared with equally common non-associated chains, HLA-associated TCR beta chains in a later analysis were more clonally expanded and had lower generation probabilities. Most TCR sequences were seen in very few donors, while some public TCRs were found in many individuals. Only TCR beta chains were sequenced in this cohort, and the absence of alpha or paired-chain data limited detectable features. A further reported finding was that TCR beta sequences accurately predicted the HLA-A and HLA-B alleles for most subjects in the first cohort. V-gene and J-gene trimming of TCR beta chains was associated with a missense DCLRE1C variant in a later genetic analysis, and the association was replicated in an independent cohort. The study gave a list of 150 to 200 TCR beta chains associated with cytomegalovirus. In a later analysis, around 15,000 TCR beta sequences were associated with specific HLA alleles at a false discovery rate of 0.05. Presence/absence analyses assumed roughly uniform sequencing depth across donors, an assumption that may not hold. The only immune exposure information available for the cohort was CMV serostatus. The earlier analysis of 587 of the donors excluded seventeen rarely observed V segments, including chromosome 9 orphons, because counts were too low. According to a later analysis, TCR association rates differed among HLA loci, with DRB1 alleles showing the most associated TCRs and HLA-C alleles showing the fewest. Strong co-occurrence of HLA alleles, especially DR and DQ, made assigning TCR associations to individual alleles difficult. The classifier was reported to diagnose cytomegalovirus status with high specificity and sensitivity in both the original and validation cohorts. An earlier analysis of some 560 of the donors showed that most TCR beta V segments appeared in productive rearrangements either about 90% or about 30% of the time, which broadly matched IMGT annotations. Some IMGT-functional V segments, including TRBV6-2 and TRBV6-3, could not be told apart with the 87-base-pair reads, so those segments were excluded. A few of the identified cytomegalovirus-associated TCR beta chains were confirmed in vitro to be specific for cytomegalovirus antigens. Compared with the approximately 720-donor mean, donors in an Asian-associated ancestry cluster had fewer N-insertions in productive TCRs, according to a later genetic analysis. The sequencing pipeline was judged likely to have produced a cluster of highly shared sequence variants as a technical artifact. Correlated functional status among segregating V segments might be attributable to linkage disequilibrium, but an unknown experimental factor could not be ruled out. It was suggested by the authors that the approach could potentially be generalized to other disease states and immunological phenotypes. Because some donors lacked HLA typing at each locus, the association tests relied only on the typed subset. According to a later analysis, most CMV-associated TCR beta chains appeared to be HLA-restricted, and the HLA associations seemed to be driven largely by CMV exposure.

This receptor chain uses TRBV11-3 and TRBJ2-5; the D gene identity is not certain. The sequence was obtained from a middle-aged woman in good health and CMV-seropositive. Specimen: PBMCs. At the DNA level, the sequence is TGTGCCAGCACAGAATCAGAGACCCAGTACTTC. This translates into CASTESETQYF. When the CDR3 is completed using the reference TRBV11-3 and TRBJ2-5 genes on either side, the full variable domain is EAGVVQSPRYKIIEKKQPVAFWCNPISGHNTLYWYLQNLGQGPELLIRYENEEAVDDSQLPKDRFSAERLKGVDSTLKIQPAELGDSAVYLCASTESETQYFGPGTRLLVL.